A single sample gave rise to the 22 T cell receptor beta chains below, sequenced in a study of beta chain features in type 1 diabetes. The whole isolated RNA underwent reverse transcription, so sequencing captured expressed TCRB transcripts. The method was immunoSEQ multiplex PCR; TCRdb's version includes in-frame clones alone and lacks a portion of them. The sample gives some 330,000 clones, approximately 11% of which show up once; approximately 0.016% is in the top ten. Sequenced input: naive CD4+ T cells from blood. These receptors all come from a woman aged 30 to 39 in good health.

This clone has only a few counts. J is TRBJ2-7 and V is TRBV30; no reliable D call. The CDR3 totals 11 residues. Trimming took off 0 bases at V and 7 bases at J, with 7 bases between the two ends. CDR1 is GTSNPN, CDR2 SVGIG, per germline (reference sequence). The DNA for the CDR3 is TGTGCCTGGAGTGTCCGGTTGGAGCAGTACTTC. This encodes CAWSVRLEQYF.

The V and J genes are TRBV6-1 and TRBJ1-5; TRBD1 aligns across 8 bases. The CDR3 contains 15 residues. Germline trimming cut 4 bases from V and 11 bases from J; bases unmatched to any gene: 13. CDR1 is MNHNS and CDR2 is SASEGT in the germline V gene. In DNA, the CDR3 is TGTGCCAGCAGTGCCGACAGGGGCCCACGATCAGCCCAGCATTTT. Translating gives CASSADRGPRSAQHF.

This clone was detected a few times. The J gene is TRBJ2-1, the V gene TRBV5-4; TRBD2 matches 11 bases. The CDR3 sequence is 19 residues long. From germline, CDR1 is SGHNT and CDR2 YYREEE (reference sequence). V was clipped by 0 bases and J by 5 bases; unmatched bases: 13. The CDR3, as DNA: TGTGCCAGCAGCTTGGGACTAGCGGGGCCGGGGGTCTCAAACAATGAGCAGTTCTTC. This gives the protein CASSLGLAGPGVSNNEQFF.

V and J are TRBV5-6 and TRBJ1-4; TRBD1 matches 7 bases. Germline V lookup: CDR1 SGHDT, CDR2 YYEEEE. The ends lost 4 bases at V and 8 bases at J; junction bases unmatched: 5. This CDR3 comprises 13 residues. CDR3 sequence: CASSHRGGEKLFF. The CDR3 region has the DNA TGTGCCAGCAGCCACAGGGGTGGGGAAAAACTGTTTTTT.

In its sample, this clone was seen a few times. CDR3 protein: CASSSHGTSGRAREQFF. DNA of the CDR3: TGTGCCAGCAGCTCCCACGGGACTAGCGGGAGGGCCCGTGAGCAGTTCTTC. The chain uses TRBV7-2 and TRBJ2-1, with 16 positions matching TRBD2. The length of the CDR3 is 17 residues. CDR1 is SGHTA, CDR2 FQGNSA, per germline. The J segment lost 9 bases and the V segment lost 4 bases, leaving 9 bases of the junction unmatched.

In its sample, this clone was seen a few times. The rearrangement uses TRBV7-3 and TRBJ2-3, with 9 bases that match TRBD1. V was clipped by 0 bases and J by 3 bases; unmatched bases: 1. This CDR3 is built from 15 residues. Germline CDR1 reads SGHTA; CDR2 reads FQGTGA. As DNA, the CDR3 is TGTGCCAGCAGCTTAACCGGGACAGGGACAGATACGCAGTATTTT. This encodes CASSLTGTGTDTQYF.

This chain links TRBV4-3 with TRBJ2-5; a possible D gene is TRBD2 (5 bases). The V end was cut by 0 bases, the J end by 7 bases, with 15 bases between. This CDR3 has 15 amino acids. From germline, CDR1 is LGHNA and CDR2 YSLEER. CDR3 coding DNA: TGCGCCAGCAGCCAAGATTGGGCCGGGGAAGGGACCCAGTACTTC. Its translation: CASSQDWAGEGTQYF.

This clone was recorded a few times. V and J are TRBV4-1 and TRBJ1-1; D ambiguous. V lost 4 bases and J 5 bases, leaving 5 bases between the germline ends. This CDR3 has 11 amino acids. Germline CDR1 is MGHRA and CDR2 is YSYEKL. CDR3 sequence reads: CASSPSTEAFF. In DNA form, the CDR3 reads TGCGCCAGCAGCCCCTCGACTGAAGCTTTCTTT.

This clone appeared many times. The V call is TRBV7-9, the J call TRBJ2-7, with TRBD1 matching 8 bases. The V gene end was trimmed by 10 bases and the J gene end by 3 bases; junction bases not matched to a gene: 5. Germline CDR1 SEHNR, CDR2 FQNEAQ (reference sequence). The CDR3 sequence is 12 residues long. CDR3 amino acids: CATSGTGYEQYF. DNA for the CDR3: TGTGCCACCTCCGGGACAGGCTACGAGCAGTACTTC. The variable domain in full, completed from reference TRBV7-9 and TRBJ2-7, reads DTGVSQNPRHKITKRGQNVTFRCDPISEHNRLYWYRQTLGQGPEFLTYFQNEAQLEKSRLLSDRFSAERPKGSFSTLEIQRTEQGDSAMYLCATSGTGYEQYFGPGTRLTVT.

This clone was found a few times. The rearrangement links TRBV5-1 to TRBJ2-4; D possibly corresponds to TRBD1 (7 bases). The CDR3 runs 15 residues. Germline V lookup: CDR1 SGHRS, CDR2 YFSETQ. Trimming removed 4 bases from V and 6 bases from J, with 17 bases in between. The CDR3 DNA sequence: TGCGCCAGCAGCCCGGAGGGGACAGTCTTAAACATTCAGTACTTC. Translation: CASSPEGTVLNIQYF.

This chain links TRBV5-1 with TRBJ2-3; maybe TRBD2 (6 bases). Trimming pared 2 bases from V and 2 bases from J, leaving 9 bases between. This CDR3 comprises 14 residues. Germline assignment: CDR1 SGHRS and CDR2 YFSETQ. In nucleotides, the CDR3 is TGCGCCAGCAGCTTAGGGGAGGACACAGATACGCAGTATTTT. Translated, it gives CASSLGEDTDTQYF.

This clone was observed a handful of times. The CDR3 region is CASSQGTSAKETQYF. CDR3 nucleotides: TGTGCCAGCAGTCAGGGGACTAGCGCTAAAGAGACCCAGTACTTC. The chain recombines TRBV6-6 with TRBJ2-5; TRBD2 aligns across 10 bases. The CDR3 totals 15 residues. The V segment lost 5 bases and the J segment 3 bases; nucleotides outside the gene matches: 6. Germline assignment: CDR1 MNHNY and CDR2 SVGAGI (reference sequence).

CDR3 protein: CAWTLAANTEAFF. The CDR3 coding sequence is TGTGCCTGGACCCTGGCCGCGAACACTGAAGCTTTCTTT. The chain is built from TRBV30 and TRBJ1-1, with D uncertain. The germline V gene has CDR1 GTSNPN and CDR2 SVGIG (reference sequence). V lost 4 bases, J lost 1 base, and 10 bases lay in between. The length of the CDR3 is 13 residues.

This chain joins TRBV20-1 and TRBJ1-1, with D unresolved. Looked up from germline, CDR1 is DFQATT and CDR2 is SNEGSKA (reference sequence). V lost 8 bases and J 2 bases, leaving 6 bases between the germline ends. This CDR3 region has 10 residues. CDR3 sequence (DNA): TGCAGTCCGAGAAACACTGAAGCTTTCTTT. It yields the protein CSPRNTEAFF.

In this sample, this clone turned up a few times. The chain links TRBV29-1 to TRBJ1-2, with D possibly matching TRBD1 (5 bases). CDR3 length: 16 residues. With 5 bases removed from V and 6 bases from J, the gap between germline ends came to 25 bases. Germline V lookup: CDR1 SQVTM, CDR2 ANQGSEA. CDR3 bases: TGCAGCGTTTCCACGGAGGGAGCTCCAGGGAAGGATGGCTACACCTTC. Its protein product is CSVSTEGAPGKDGYTF.

The chain recombines TRBV7-9 with TRBJ2-5; TRBD2 matches at 9 bases. Germline V gene sequence: CDR1 SEHNR, CDR2 FQNEAQ (reference sequence). CDR3 length: 16 amino acids. The trim removed 3 bases at V and 3 bases at J, leaving 8 bases unmatched. CDR3 protein: CASSLSIAGVKETQYF. For the CDR3, the DNA is TGTGCCAGCAGCTTGTCCATAGCGGGAGTGAAAGAGACCCAGTACTTC.

The V and J genes are TRBV5-1 and TRBJ2-1; 11 bases align to TRBD2. The CDR3 sequence is 15 residues long. V shed 4 bases and J 7 bases; nucleotides not matched to a gene: 7. In germline, CDR1 is SGHRS, CDR2 YFSETQ. This chain's CDR3 is CASSAGLAGLNEQFF. CDR3 DNA: TGCGCCAGCAGCGCAGGACTAGCGGGTTTAAATGAGCAGTTCTTC. Complete variable domain (other parts from reference TRBV5-1 and TRBJ2-1): KAGVTQTPRYLIKTRGQQVTLSCSPISGHRSVSWYQQTPGQGLQFLFEYFSETQRNKGNFPGRFSGRQFSNSRSEMNVSTLELGDSALYLCASSAGLAGLNEQFFGPGTRLTVL.

This clone was seen a handful of times. For the CDR3, the DNA is TGTGCCAGCAGTGATTATAGGCGGAACAATGAGCAGTTCTTC. Protein: CASSDYRRNNEQFF. The chain couples TRBV2 to TRBJ2-1, with D uncertain. The germline V gene encodes CDR1 SNHLY and CDR2 FYNNEI. This CDR3 has 14 amino acids. Trimming pared 3 bases from V and 5 bases from J, leaving 11 bases between.

This sequence joins TRBV18 and TRBJ1-4; D gene ambiguous. Germline assignment: CDR1 KGHSH and CDR2 LQKENI. V gave up 6 bases and J gave up 6 bases, with 11 bases separating them. There are 13 residues in the CDR3. The CDR3 DNA is TGTGCCAGCTCCCGGGAGGAACATGAAAAACTGTTTTTT. Its translation is CASSREEHEKLFF.

This clone was counted between two and nine times. The genes are TRBV4-2 and TRBJ2-1; TRBD2 matches at 14 bases. The CDR3 has 16 residues. The germline V gene encodes CDR1 LGHNA and CDR2 YNFKEQ. V shed 2 bases, J shed 7 bases, and the junction held 4 bases outside the gene matches. Here the CDR3 reads CASSQPGLAGANEQFF. The DNA for the CDR3 is TGTGCCAGCAGCCAACCGGGACTAGCGGGAGCAAATGAGCAGTTCTTC.

This rearrangement joins TRBV19 to TRBJ2-2; TRBD1 aligns across 8 bases. V was clipped by 7 bases and J by 8 bases; unmatched bases: 9. Per the germline V gene, CDR1 is LNHDA and CDR2 is SQIVND (reference sequence). This CDR3 is built from 14 residues. CDR3 loop: CASIRRTGSGELFF. CDR3 nucleotides: TGTGCCAGTATTCGTCGGACAGGGTCTGGGGAGCTGTTTTTT.

This clone has only a few counts. V usage is TRBV5-4 and J usage is TRBJ2-3, with D perhaps matching TRBD2 (5 bases). This CDR3 region has 16 residues. Trimming pared 4 bases from V and 0 bases from J, leaving 15 bases between. Germline loops: CDR1 SGHNT, CDR2 YYREEE (reference sequence). CDR3: CASSAPLGSSTDTQYF. The CDR3 DNA reads TGTGCCAGCAGCGCGCCTTTAGGGAGTAGCACAGATACGCAGTATTTT.